The next 2 T cell receptor beta chains were all read from a single sample in a study of T cell changes during pregnancy in multiple sclerosis. Produced via immunoSEQ multiplex PCR; TCRdb's table is partial and in-frame only. Of over 35,000 clones in the sample, almost 95% were seen once. The sequences come from CD8+ T cells from peripheral blood mononuclear cells, collected in the third trimester of pregnancy. The receptors were gathered from a female donor with multiple sclerosis, enrolled in a pregnancy study.

This chain joins TRBV7-6 and TRBJ2-7, with a weak D call TRBD2 (5 bases). This CDR3 is 15 amino acids long. Germline assignment: CDR1 SGHVS and CDR2 FNYEAQ. Trimming cost V 0 bases and J 3 bases, with 12 bases left between them. CDR3 region: CASSLAAGPNYEQYF. The CDR3 coding sequence is TGTGCCAGCAGCTTAGCGGCGGGTCCGAACTACGAGCAGTACTTC.

The chain links TRBV28 to TRBJ2-1; no clear D gene. V was trimmed by 1 base and J by 0 bases, leaving 7 bases between them. The CDR3 has 15 residues. The germline V gene encodes CDR1 MDHEN and CDR2 SYDVKM. The CDR3 sequence: CASSLSQFSYNEQFF. CDR3 bases: TGTGCCAGCAGTTTATCACAGTTCTCCTACAATGAGCAGTTCTTC.